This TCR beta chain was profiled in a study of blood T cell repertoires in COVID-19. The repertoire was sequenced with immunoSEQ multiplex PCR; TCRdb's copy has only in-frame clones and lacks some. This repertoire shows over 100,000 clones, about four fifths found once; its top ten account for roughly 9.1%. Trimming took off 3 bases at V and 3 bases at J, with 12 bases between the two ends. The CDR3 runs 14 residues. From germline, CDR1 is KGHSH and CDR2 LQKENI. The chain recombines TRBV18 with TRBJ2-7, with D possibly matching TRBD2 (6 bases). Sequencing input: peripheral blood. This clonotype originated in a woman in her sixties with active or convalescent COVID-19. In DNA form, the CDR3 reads TGTGCCAGCTCACCGCAGGGAGGAAGCTACGAGCAGTACTTC. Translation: CASSPQGGSYEQYF.